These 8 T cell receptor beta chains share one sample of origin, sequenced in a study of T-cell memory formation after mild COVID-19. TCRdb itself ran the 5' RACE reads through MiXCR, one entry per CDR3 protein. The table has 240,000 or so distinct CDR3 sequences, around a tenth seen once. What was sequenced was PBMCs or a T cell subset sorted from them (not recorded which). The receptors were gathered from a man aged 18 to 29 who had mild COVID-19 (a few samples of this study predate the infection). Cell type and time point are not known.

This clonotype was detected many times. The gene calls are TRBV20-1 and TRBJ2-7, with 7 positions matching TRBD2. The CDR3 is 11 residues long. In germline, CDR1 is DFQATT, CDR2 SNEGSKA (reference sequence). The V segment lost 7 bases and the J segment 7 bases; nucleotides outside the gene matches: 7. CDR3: CSGGLGGEQYF. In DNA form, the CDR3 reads TGCAGTGGTGGACTAGGCGGGGAGCAGTACTTC.

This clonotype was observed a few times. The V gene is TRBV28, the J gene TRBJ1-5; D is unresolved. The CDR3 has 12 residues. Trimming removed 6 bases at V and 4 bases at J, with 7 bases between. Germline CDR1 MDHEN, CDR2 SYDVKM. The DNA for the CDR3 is TGTGCCAGCAGAATAGGGAATCAGCCCCAGCATTTT. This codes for CASRIGNQPQHF.

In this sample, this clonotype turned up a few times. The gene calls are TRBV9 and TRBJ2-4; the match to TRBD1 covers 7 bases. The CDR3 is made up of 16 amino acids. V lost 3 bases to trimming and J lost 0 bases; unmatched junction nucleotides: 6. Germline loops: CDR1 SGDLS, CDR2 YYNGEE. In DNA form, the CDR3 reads TGTGCCAGCAGCGGGGGGACAGACCTAGCCAAAAACATTCAGTACTTC. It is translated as CASSGGTDLAKNIQYF.

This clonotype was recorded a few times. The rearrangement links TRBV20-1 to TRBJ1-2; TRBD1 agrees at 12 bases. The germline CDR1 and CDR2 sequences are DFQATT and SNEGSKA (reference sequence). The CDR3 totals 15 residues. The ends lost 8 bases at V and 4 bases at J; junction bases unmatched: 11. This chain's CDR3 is CSPPPGTGGVYGYTF. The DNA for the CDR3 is TGCAGTCCCCCCCCGGGGACAGGGGGCGTCTATGGCTACACCTTC.

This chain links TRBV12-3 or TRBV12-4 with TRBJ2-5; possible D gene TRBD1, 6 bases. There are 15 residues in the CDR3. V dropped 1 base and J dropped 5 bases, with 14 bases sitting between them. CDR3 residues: CASSLGIRGLETQYF. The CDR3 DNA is TGTGCCAGCAGTTTAGGTATCAGGGGCTTGGAGACCCAGTACTTC.

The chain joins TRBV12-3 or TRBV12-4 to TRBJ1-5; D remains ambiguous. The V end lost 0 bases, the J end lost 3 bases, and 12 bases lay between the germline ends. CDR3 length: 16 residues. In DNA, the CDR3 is TGTGCCAGCAGTTTAGCCCCACTATCTTCCAATCAGCCCCAGCATTTT. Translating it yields CASSLAPLSSNQPQHF.

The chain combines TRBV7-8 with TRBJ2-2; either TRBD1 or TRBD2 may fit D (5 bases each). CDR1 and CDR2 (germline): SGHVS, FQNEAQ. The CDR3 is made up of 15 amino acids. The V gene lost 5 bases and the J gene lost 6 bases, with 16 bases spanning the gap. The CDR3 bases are TGTGCCAGCAGCCAAGCATCGGGGCCGGCCGGGGAGCTGTTTTTT. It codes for CASSQASGPAGELFF.

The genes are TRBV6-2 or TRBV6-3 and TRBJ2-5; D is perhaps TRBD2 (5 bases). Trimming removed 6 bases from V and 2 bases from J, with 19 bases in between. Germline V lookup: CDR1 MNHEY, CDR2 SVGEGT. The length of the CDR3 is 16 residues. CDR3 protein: CASSDTSLTGQETQYF. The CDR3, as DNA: TGTGCCAGCAGCGACACCTCTCTCACGGGGCAAGAGACCCAGTACTTC.